This TCR beta chain stems from a study of T cell repertoires in cytomegalovirus infection. Overall study context: Well-studied HLA-B-restricted epitopes and recently identified HLA-C-restricted epitopes of CMV were both used in the study. Indications of both CMV infection and matching HLA type were provided by public TCR beta signatures.

This clonotype was counted a few times. Its cognate antigen is unknown. TCRdb re-called the reads with MiXCR, one entry per CDR3 protein. Found here are 700,000 to 950,000 distinct CDR3 sequences, less than 35% of them singletons; the top ten hold around 12%. Findings and limits, study-wide: Summed public TCR beta family frequency identified CMV carriers bearing the relevant HLA. CMV-specific HLA-C-restricted TCR beta clonotypes dominated the ex vivo response.

CDR1 and CDR2 from the germline V gene are LNHNV and YYDKDF (reference sequence). V lost 8 bases to trimming and J lost 5 bases, with 9 bases between them. The CDR3 sequence is 12 residues long. Here the sequenced sample was cultured CD8+ T cells from PBMCs, taken from culture after CMV antigen stimulation. The TCR comes from a human donor in good health (CMV status not recorded). Some clones in this sample may be carry-over from other donors' samples. J is TRBJ1-4 and V is TRBV15; D is undetermined. CDR3 amino acids: CATDSANEKLFF. The CDR3 nucleotides read TGTGCCACCGACTCGGCAAATGAAAAACTGTTTTTT.